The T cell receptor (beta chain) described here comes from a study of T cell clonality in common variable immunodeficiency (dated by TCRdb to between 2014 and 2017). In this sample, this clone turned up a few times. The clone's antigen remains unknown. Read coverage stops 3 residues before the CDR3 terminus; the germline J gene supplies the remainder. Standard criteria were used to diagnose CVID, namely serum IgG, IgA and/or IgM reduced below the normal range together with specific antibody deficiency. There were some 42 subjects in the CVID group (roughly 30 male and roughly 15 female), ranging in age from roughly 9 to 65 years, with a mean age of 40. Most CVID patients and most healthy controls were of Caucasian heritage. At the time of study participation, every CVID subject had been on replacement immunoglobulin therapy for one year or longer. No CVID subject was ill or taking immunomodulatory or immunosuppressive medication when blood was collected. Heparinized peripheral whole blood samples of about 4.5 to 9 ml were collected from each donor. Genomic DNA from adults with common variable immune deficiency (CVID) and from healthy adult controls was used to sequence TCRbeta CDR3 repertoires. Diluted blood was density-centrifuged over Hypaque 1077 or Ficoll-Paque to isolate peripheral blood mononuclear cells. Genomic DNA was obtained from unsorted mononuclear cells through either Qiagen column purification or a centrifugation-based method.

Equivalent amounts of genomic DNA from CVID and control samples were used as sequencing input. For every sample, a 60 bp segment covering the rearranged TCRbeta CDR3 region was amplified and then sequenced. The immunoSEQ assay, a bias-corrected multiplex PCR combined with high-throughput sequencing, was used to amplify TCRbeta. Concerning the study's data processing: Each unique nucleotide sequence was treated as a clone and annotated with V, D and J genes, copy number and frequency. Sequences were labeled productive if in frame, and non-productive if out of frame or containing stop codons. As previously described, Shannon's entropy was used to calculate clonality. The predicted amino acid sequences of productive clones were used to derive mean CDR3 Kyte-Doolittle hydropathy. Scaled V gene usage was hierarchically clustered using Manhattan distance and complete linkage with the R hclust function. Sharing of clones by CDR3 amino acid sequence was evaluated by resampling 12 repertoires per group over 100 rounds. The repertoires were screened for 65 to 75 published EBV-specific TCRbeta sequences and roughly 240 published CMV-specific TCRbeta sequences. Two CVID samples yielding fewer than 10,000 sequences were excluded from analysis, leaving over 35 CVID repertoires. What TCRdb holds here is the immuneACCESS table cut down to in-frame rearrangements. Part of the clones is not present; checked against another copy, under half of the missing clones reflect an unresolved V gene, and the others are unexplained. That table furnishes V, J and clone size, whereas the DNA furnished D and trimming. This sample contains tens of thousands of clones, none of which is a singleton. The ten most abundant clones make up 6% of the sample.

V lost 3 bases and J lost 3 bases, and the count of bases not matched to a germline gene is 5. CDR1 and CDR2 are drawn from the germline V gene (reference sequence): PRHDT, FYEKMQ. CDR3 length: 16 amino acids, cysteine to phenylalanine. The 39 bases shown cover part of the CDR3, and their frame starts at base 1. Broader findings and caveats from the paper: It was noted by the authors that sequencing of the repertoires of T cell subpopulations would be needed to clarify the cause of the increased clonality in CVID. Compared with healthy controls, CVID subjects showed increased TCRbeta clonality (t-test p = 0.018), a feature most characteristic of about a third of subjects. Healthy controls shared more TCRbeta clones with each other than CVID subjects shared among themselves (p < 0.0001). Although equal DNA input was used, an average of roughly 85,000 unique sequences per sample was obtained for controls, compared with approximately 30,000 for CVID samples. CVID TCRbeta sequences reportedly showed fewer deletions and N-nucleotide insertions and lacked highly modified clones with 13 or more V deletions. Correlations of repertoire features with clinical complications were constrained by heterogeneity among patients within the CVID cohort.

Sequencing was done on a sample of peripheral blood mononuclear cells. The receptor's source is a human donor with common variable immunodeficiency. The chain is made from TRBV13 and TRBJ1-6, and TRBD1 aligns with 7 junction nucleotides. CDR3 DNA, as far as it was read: TGTGCCAGCAGCTTTAACAGGGGCTTCTATAATTCACCC. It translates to CASSFNRGFYNSP. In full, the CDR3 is CASSFNRGFYNSPLHF.